This T cell receptor beta chain stems from a study of cytotoxic CD8 clonotypes in ibrutinib-treated CLL. Whole-study context: The study included 11 relapsed/refractory and under 16 treatment-naive patients; approximately 17 had IGHV unmutated disease. Partial response occurred in 24 patients and complete response in 2; at median approximately 65 months, approximately 14 remained remitted and around 12 progressed.

The protocol was immunoSEQ multiplex PCR, while the TCRdb copy is restricted to in-frame clones and leaves out a portion. There are some 350,000 clones in the sample; roughly 71% occur only once, and about 6.7% lies in the top ten. A note on this clone: Antigen unknown.

Broader study findings: Clonotypes that were public were uncommon, and they contracted or stayed stable on treatment. Lymph node repertoires were not studied, and sampling times were unmatched.

CDR1 MNHEY and CDR2 SVGAGI come from the germline V gene. The CDR3 sequence is 13 residues long. V lost 6 bases to trimming and J lost 1 base, with 6 bases between them. This material consisted of PBMCs, taken after 36 months of ibrutinib treatment. This sequence was found in a human donor with chronic lymphocytic leukemia. The V call is TRBV6-5, the J call TRBJ2-2; D gene unclear. The CDR3 nucleotides read TGTGCCAGCAGAATAGAGAACACCGGGGAGCTGTTTTTT. It is translated as CASRIENTGELFF.